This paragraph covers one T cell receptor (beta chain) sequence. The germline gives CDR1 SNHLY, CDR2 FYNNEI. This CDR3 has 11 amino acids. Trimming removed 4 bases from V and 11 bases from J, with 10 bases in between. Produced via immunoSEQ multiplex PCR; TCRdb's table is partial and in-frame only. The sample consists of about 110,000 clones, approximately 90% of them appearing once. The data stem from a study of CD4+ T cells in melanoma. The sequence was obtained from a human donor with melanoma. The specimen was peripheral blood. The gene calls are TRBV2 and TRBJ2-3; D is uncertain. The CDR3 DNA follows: TGTGCCAGCAGTGGGTCCAGATTGCAGTATTTT. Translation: CASSGSRLQYF.